This T cell receptor (beta chain) was observed in a study of siplizumab effects on memory and regulatory T cells. Study-level results: Alloreactive sequences that could be traced to unstimulated CD4+ memory cells showed a significant reduction under siplizumab.

Sequencing was performed with immunoSEQ multiplex PCR; in TCRdb, only in-frame clones are kept and a portion is missing. The top ten hold less than 1.5% of the sample, which has some 100,000 clones, approximately 94% seen once. This clone was found once. Its specificity is unknown. The CDR3 totals 18 residues. Germline assignment: CDR1 MNHEY and CDR2 SMNVEV (reference sequence). Trimming took 0 bases from V and 3 from J; bases not matched to a gene: 10. Sequencing used non-Treg CD4+ T cells sorted from blood. The receptor was derived from a human donor in good health. This chain links TRBV27 with TRBJ2-7, with TRBD1 identical over 11 bases. The CDR3 sequence is CASSLSKSRTGGIYEQYF. The CDR3 DNA reads TGTGCCAGCAGTTTATCGAAGTCCCGGACAGGGGGCATCTACGAGCAGTACTTC.